The entry that follows covers one T cell receptor (beta chain) sequence. No antigen is known for it. The data derive from a study of T-cell reconstitution after alpha-beta-depleted transplantation in children. General study results and limits: About two months after transplant, alpha-beta T cells reportedly came from several hundred expanded graft clones. T-cell numbers and diversity one year post-transplant derived largely from freshly generated T cells.

CDR3 length: 12 amino acids. Looked up from germline, CDR1 is SGHVT and CDR2 is SQSDAQ. V lost 10 bases and J lost 0, with 10 bases in between. Researchers prepared the TCRbeta library using unique molecular identifiers, the study reports. Each CDR3 protein is one row after TCRdb ran MiXCR on the PCR reads. The top ten hold approximately 23% of the sample, which has about 110,000 distinct CDR3 sequences, approximately 6.4% seen once. The TCR comes from a male patient aged 2 to 9 who had a stem cell transplant for acute lymphoblastic leukemia, so the T cells may come from the graft donor. Sequencing used PBMCs, mostly from graft donor cells, obtained 360 days after TCRalphabeta/CD19-depleted stem cell transplant. The chain joins TRBV7-4 to TRBJ2-7; D not resolved. CDR3 in amino acids: CATRASSYEQYF. The CDR3 bases are TGTGCCACCCGGGCCAGCTCCTACGAGCAGTACTTC.